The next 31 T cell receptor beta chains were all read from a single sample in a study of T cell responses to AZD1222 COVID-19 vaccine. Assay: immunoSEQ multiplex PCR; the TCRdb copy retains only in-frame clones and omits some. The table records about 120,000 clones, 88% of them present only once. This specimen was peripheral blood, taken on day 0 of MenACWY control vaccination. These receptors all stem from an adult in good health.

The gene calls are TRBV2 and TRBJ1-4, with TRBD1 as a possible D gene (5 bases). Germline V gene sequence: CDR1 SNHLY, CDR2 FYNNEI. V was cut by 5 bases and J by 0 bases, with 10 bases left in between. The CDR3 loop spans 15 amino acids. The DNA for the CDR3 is TGTGCCAGCAGTAGGGACGGAGCAACTAATGAAAAACTGTTTTTT. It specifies CASSRDGATNEKLFF.

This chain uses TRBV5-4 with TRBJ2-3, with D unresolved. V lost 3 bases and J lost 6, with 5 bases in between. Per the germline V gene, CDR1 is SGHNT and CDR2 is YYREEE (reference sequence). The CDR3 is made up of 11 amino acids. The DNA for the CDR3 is TGTGCCAGCAGCTATTACGATACGCAGTATTTT. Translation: CASSYYDTQYF.

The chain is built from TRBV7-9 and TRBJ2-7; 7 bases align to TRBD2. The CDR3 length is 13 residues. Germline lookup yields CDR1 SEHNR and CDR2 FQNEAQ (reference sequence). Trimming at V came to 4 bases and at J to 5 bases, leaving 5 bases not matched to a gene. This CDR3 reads CASSYRTSDEQYF. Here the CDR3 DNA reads TGTGCCAGCAGCTATCGGACTAGTGACGAGCAGTACTTC.

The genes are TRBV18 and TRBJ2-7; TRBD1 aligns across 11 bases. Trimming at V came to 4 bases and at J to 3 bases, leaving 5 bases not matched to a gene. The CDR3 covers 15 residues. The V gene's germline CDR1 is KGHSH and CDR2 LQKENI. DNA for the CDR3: TGTGCCAGCTCACGGGGACAGGGGGGCCTCTACGAGCAGTACTTC. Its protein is CASSRGQGGLYEQYF.

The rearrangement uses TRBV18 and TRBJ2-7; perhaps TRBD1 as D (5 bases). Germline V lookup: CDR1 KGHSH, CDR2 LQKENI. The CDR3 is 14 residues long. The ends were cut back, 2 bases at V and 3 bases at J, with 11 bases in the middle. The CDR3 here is CASSPSGTGYEQYF. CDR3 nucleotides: TGTGCCAGCTCACCATCAGGTACAGGCTACGAGCAGTACTTC.

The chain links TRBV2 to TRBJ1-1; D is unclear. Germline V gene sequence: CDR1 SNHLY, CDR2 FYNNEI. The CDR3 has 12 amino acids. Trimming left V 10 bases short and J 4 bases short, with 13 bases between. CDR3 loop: CANLGLSTEAFF. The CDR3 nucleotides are TGTGCCAACCTGGGCCTAAGCACTGAAGCTTTCTTT.

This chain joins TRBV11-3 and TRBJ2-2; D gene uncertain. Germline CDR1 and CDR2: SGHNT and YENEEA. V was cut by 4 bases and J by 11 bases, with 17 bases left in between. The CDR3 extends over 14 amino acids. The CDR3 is CASSSSPTSVELFF. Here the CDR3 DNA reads TGTGCCAGCAGCTCCAGCCCTACCTCGGTCGAGCTGTTTTTT.

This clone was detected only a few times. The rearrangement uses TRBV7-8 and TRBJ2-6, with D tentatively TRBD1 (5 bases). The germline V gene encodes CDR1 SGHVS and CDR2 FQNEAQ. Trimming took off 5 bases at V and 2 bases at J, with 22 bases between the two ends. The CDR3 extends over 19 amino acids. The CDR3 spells CASSLGRLGLSPGANVLTF. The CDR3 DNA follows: TGTGCCAGCAGCCTCGGTCGTCTGGGGCTATCACCTGGGGCCAACGTCCTGACTTTC.

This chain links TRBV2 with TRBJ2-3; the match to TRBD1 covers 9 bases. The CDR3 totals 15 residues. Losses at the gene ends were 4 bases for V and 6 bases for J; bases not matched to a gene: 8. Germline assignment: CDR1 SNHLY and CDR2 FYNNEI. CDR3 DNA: TGTGCCAGCAGTGGGGCGGACAGGGGTTCCGATACGCAGTATTTT. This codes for CASSGADRGSDTQYF.

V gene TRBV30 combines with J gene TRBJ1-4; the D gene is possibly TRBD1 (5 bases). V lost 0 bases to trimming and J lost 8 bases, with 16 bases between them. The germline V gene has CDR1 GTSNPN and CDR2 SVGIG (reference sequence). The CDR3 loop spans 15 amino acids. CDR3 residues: CAWSVGGGTREKLFF. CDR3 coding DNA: TGTGCCTGGAGTGTCGGCGGAGGGACCCGGGAAAAACTGTTTTTT. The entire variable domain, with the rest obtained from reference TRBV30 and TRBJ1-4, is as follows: SQTIHQWPATLVQPVGSPLSLECTVEGTSNPNLYWYRQAAGRGLQLLFYSVGIGQISSEVPQNLSASRPQDRQFILSSKKLLLSDSGFYLCAWSVGGGTREKLFFGSGTQLSVL.

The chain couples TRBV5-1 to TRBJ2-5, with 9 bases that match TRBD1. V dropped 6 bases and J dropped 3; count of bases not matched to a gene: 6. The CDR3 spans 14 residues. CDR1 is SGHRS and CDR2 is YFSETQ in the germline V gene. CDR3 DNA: TGCGCCAGCACTTCGGGGACAGGGAAAGAGACCCAGTACTTC. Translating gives CASTSGTGKETQYF.

The CDR3 nucleotides read TGCGCCAGCAGAGCGGACAGGAACACTGAAGCTTTCTTT. It specifies CASRADRNTEAFF. This chain links TRBV10-2 with TRBJ1-1, with a tentative D call TRBD1 (6 bases). This CDR3 has 13 amino acids. CDR1 is WSHSY, CDR2 SAAADI, per germline. Trimming pared 6 bases from V and 1 base from J, leaving 9 bases between.

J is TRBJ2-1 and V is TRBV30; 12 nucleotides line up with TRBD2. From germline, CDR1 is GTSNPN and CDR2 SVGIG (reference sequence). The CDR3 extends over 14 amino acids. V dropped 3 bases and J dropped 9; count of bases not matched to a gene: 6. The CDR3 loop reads CAWRASGRGVEQFF. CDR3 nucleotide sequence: TGTGCCTGGAGGGCTAGCGGGAGGGGCGTTGAGCAGTTCTTC.

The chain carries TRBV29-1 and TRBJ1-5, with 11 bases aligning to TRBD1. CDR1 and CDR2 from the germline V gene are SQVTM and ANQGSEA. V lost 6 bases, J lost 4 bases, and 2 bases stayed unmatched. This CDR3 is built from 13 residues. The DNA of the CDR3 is TGCAGCGTCGGACAGGGGGCGAATCAGCCCCAGCATTTT. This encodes CSVGQGANQPQHF.

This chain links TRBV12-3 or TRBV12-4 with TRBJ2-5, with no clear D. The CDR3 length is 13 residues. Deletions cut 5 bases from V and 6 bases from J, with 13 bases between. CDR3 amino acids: CASSPSALKTQYF. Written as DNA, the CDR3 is TGTGCCAGCAGTCCCTCGGCCTTGAAGACCCAGTACTTC.

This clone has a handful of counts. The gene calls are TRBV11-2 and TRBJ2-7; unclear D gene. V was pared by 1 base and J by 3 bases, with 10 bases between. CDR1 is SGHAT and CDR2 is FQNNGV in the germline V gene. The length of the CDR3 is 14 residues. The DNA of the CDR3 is TGTGCCAGCAGCTTAGTTGTCTCCCTCTACGAGCAGTACTTC. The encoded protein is CASSLVVSLYEQYF. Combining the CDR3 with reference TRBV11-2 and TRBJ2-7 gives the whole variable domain EAGVAQSPRYKIIEKRQSVAFWCNPISGHATLYWYQQILGQGPKLLIQFQNNGVVDDSQLPKDRFSAERLKGVDSTLKIQPAKLEDSAVYLCASSLVVSLYEQYFGPGTRLTVT.

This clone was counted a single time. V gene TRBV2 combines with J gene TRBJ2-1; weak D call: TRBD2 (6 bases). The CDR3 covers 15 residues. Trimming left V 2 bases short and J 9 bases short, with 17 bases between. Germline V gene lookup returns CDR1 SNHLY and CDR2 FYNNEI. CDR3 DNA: TGTGCCAGCAGTGAAAGTGGGACTCACGGGGGTGAGCAGTTCTTC. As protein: CASSESGTHGGEQFF.

The CDR3, as DNA: TGTGCCAGCAGCTACGGGACCCACTCCTACAATGAGCAGTTCTTC. It yields the protein CASSYGTHSYNEQFF. This rearrangement joins TRBV7-9 to TRBJ2-1; D possibly matches TRBD1 or TRBD2 (5 bases each). Germline CDR1 reads SEHNR; CDR2 reads FQNEAQ (reference sequence). The V end was cut by 4 bases, the J end by 0 bases, with 10 bases between. CDR3 size: 15 residues.

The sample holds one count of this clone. This CDR3 is CASSLSGTGFSGELFF. The CDR3 nucleotides read TGTGCCAGCAGCCTCTCGGGGACAGGGTTTTCCGGGGAGCTGTTTTTT. This chain joins TRBV3-1 (or the pseudogene TRBV3-2) and TRBJ2-2; TRBD1 agrees at 9 bases. After removal of 4 bases from V and 6 bases from J, the junction contained 9 bases not matched to a gene. This CDR3 comprises 16 residues. Germline V gene lookup returns CDR1 LGHDT and CDR2 YNNKEL (reference sequence).

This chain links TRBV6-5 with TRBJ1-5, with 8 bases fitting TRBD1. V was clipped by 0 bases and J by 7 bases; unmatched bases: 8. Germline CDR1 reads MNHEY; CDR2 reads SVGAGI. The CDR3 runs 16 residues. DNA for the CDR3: TGTGCCAGCAGTTACTCGGGCAGGGGGCCGTGGCAGCCCCAGCATTTT. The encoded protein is CASSYSGRGPWQPQHF.

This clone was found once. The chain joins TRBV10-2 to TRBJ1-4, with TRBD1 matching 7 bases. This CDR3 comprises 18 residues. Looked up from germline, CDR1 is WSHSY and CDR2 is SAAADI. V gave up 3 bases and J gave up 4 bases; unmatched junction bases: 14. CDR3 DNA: TGCGCCAGCAGTGATTTTTATGGGGACAGCATGTTTAATGAAAAACTGTTTTTT. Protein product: CASSDFYGDSMFNEKLFF.

CDR3 residues: CASSIRPSGADTQYF. The DNA of the CDR3 is TGTGCCAGTAGTATCCGGCCCAGCGGGGCAGATACGCAGTATTTT. The chain combines TRBV19 with TRBJ2-3; 7 nucleotides align to TRBD2. The CDR3 is 15 residues long. The V segment lost 3 bases and the J segment 4 bases; nucleotides outside the gene matches: 7. Per germline, CDR1 LNHDA and CDR2 SQIVND (reference sequence).

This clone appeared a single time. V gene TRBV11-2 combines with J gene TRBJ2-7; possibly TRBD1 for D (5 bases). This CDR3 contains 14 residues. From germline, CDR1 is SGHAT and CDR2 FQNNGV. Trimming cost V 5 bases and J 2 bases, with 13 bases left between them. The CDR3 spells CASSPNDRPYEQYF. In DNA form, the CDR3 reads TGTGCCAGCAGCCCCAACGACAGACCCTACGAGCAGTACTTC.

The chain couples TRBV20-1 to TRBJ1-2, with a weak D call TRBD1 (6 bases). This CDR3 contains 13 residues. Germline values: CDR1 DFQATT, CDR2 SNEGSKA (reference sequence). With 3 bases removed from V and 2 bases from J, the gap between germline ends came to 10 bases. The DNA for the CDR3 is TGCAGTGCTAGTGGGGGGCGGAACTATGGCTACACCTTC. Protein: CSASGGRNYGYTF.

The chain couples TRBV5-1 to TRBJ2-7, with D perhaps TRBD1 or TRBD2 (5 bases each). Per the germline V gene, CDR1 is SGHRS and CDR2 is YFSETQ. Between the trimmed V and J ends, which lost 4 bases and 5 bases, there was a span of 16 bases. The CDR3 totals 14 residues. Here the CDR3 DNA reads TGCGCCAGCAGCCTCGGGACGTCGGGGAACGAGCAGTACTTC. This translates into CASSLGTSGNEQYF.

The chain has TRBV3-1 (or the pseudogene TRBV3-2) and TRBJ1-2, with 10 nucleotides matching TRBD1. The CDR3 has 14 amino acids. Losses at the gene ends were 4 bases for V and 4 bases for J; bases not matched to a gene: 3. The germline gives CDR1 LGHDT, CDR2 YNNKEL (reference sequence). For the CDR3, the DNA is TGTGCCAGCAGCCGGGACAGGGGCGGCTATGGCTACACCTTC. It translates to CASSRDRGGYGYTF.

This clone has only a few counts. CDR3 region: CASSFPRDGTTKGSSYNEQFF. CDR3 nucleotides: TGTGCCAGCAGTTTCCCACGGGACGGGACTACCAAGGGGAGCTCCTACAATGAGCAGTTCTTC. This chain links TRBV28 with TRBJ2-1; 7 bases line up with TRBD2. From germline, CDR1 is MDHEN and CDR2 SYDVKM. V trimming: 3 bases; J trimming: 0 bases; junction bases outside the gene matches: 20. This CDR3 contains 21 residues. Drawing the rest from reference TRBV28 and TRBJ2-1, the complete variable domain is DVKVTQSSRYLVKRTGEKVFLECVQDMDHENMFWYRQDPGLGLRLIYFSYDVKMKEKGDIPEGYSVSREKKERFSLILESASTNQTSMYLCASSFPRDGTTKGSSYNEQFFGPGTRLTVL.

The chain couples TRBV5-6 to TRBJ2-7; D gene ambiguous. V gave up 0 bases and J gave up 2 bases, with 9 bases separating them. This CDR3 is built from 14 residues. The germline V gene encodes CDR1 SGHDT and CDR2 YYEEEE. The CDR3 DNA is TGTGCCAGCAGCTTGGGCAGCTCAGCCTACGAGCAGTACTTC. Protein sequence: CASSLGSSAYEQYF.

CDR3 amino acids: CASSLPGGALYEQYF. DNA of the CDR3: TGTGCCAGCAGTCTCCCAGGGGGCGCTCTATACGAGCAGTACTTC. V gene TRBV27 combines with J gene TRBJ2-7; TRBD1 matches 8 bases. This CDR3 has 15 amino acids. Germline V gene data show CDR1 as MNHEY and CDR2 as SMNVEV (reference sequence). J gave up 4 bases and V 5 bases, and 10 bases lay outside the gene matches.

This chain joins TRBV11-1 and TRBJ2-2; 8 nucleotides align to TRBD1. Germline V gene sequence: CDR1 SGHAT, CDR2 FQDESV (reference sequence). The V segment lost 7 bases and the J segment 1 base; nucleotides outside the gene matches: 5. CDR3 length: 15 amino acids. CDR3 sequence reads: CASTRDRQNTGELFF. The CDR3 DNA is TGTGCCAGCACCAGGGACAGGCAGAACACCGGGGAGCTGTTTTTT.

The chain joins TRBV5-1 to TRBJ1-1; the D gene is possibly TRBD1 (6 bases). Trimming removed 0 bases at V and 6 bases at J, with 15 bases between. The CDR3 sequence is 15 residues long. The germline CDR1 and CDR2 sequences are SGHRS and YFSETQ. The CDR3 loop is CASSLARGPRSEAFF. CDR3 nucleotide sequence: TGCGCCAGCAGCTTGGCACGGGGGCCCAGGTCTGAAGCTTTCTTT.